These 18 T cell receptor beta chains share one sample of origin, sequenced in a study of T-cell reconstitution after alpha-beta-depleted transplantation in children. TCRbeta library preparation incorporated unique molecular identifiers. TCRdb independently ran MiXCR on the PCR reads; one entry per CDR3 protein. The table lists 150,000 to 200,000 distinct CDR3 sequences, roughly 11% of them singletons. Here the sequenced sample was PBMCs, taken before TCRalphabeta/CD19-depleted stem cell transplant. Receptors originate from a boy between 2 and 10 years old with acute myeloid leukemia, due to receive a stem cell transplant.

The CDR3 DNA reads as TGCAGTGCCCCCATTCGGGACGGTAGCAATCAGCCCCAGCATTTT. As protein: CSAPIRDGSNQPQHF. This chain connects TRBV20-1 to TRBJ1-5; weak D call: TRBD1 (5 bases). This CDR3 comprises 15 residues. Trimming cost V 6 bases and J 0 bases, with 15 bases left between them. The V gene's germline CDR1 is DFQATT and CDR2 SNEGSKA (reference sequence).

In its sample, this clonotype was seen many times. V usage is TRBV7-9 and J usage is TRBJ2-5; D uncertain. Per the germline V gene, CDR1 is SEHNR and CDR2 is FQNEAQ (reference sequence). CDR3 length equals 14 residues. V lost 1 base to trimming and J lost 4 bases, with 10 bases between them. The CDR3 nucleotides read TGTGCCAGCAGCTTAGTGGCTTCAACAGAGACCCAGTACTTC. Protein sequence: CASSLVASTETQYF.

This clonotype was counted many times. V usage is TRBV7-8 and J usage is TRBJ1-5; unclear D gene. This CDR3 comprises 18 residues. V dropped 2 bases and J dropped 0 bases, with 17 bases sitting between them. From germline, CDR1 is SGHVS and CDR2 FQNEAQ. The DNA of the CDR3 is TGTGCCAGCAGCTTATTGCGGCTTCCATCGAGTAGCAATCAGCCCCAGCATTTT. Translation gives CASSLLRLPSSSNQPQHF.

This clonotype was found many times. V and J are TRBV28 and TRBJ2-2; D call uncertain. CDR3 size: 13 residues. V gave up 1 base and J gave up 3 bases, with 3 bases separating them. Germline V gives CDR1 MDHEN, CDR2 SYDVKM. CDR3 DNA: TGTGCCAGCAGTTTATTAGACACCGGGGAGCTGTTTTTT. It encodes CASSLLDTGELFF.

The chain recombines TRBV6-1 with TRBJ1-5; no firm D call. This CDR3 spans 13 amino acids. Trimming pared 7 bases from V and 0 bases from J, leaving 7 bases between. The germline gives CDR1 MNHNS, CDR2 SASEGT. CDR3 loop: CASTPYSNQPQHF. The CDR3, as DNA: TGTGCCAGCACGCCATATAGCAATCAGCCCCAGCATTTT.

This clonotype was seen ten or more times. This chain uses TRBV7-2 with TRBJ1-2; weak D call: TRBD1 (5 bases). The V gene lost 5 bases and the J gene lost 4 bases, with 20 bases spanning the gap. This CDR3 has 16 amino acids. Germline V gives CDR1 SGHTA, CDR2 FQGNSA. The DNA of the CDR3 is TGTGCCAGCAGCCGGACCGGGACGACTCTCATCTATGGCTACACCTTC. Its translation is CASSRTGTTLIYGYTF.

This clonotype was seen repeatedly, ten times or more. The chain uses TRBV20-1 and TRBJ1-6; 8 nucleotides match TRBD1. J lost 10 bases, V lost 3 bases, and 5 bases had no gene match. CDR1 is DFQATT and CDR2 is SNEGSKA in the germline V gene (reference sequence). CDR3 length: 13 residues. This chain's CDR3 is CSASGQGGSPLHF. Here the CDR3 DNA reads TGCAGTGCTAGTGGACAGGGAGGCTCACCCCTCCACTTT.

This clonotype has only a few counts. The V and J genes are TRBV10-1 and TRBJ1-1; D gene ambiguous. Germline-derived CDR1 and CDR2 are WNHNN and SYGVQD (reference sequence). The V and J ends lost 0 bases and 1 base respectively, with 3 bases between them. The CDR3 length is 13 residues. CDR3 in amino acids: CASSESSNTEAFF. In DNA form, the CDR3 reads TGCGCCAGCAGTGAGTCCTCGAACACTGAAGCTTTCTTT.

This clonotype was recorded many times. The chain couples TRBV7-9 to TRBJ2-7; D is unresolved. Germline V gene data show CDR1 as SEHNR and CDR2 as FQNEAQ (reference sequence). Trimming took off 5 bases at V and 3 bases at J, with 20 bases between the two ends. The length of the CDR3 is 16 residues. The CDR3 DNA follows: TGTGCCAGCAGCATCCTGTTGGACGGAAAGGACTACGAGCAGTACTTC. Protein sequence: CASSILLDGKDYEQYF.

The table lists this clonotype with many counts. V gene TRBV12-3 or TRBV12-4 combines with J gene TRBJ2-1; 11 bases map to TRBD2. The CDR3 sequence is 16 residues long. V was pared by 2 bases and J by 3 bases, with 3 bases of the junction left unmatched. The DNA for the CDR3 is TGTGCCAGCAGTTTAATACTAGCGGGGGACTACAATGAGCAGTTCTTC. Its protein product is CASSLILAGDYNEQFF.

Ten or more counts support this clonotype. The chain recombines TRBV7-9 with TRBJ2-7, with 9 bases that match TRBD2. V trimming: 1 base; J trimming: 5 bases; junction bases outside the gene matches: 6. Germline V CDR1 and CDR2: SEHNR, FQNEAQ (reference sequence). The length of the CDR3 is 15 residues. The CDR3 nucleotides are TGTGCCAGCAGCTTAGTGGCGGGAGGGCCCCACGAGCAGTACTTC. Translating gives CASSLVAGGPHEQYF.

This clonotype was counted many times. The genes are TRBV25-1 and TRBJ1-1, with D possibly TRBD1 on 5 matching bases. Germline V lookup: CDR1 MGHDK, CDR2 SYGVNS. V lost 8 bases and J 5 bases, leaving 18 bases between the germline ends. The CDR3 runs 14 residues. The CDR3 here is CASRLQGEYTEAFF. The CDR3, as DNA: TGTGCCAGCCGGTTGCAGGGTGAATATACTGAAGCTTTCTTT.

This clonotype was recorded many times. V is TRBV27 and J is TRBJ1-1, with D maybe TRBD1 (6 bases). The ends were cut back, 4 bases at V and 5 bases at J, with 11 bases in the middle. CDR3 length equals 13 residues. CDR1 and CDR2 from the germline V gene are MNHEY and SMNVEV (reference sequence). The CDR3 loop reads CASSYREGTEAFF. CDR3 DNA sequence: TGTGCCAGCAGTTACAGGGAGGGGACTGAAGCTTTCTTT.

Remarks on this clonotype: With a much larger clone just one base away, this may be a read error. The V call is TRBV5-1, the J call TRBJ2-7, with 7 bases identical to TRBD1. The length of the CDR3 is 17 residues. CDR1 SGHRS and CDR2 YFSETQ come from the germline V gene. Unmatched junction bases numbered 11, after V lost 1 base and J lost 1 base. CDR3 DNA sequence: TGCGCCAGCAGCTTGTGGCGTAGGGGGACAGATTCCTACGAGCAGTACTTC. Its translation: CASSLWRRGTDSYEQYF.

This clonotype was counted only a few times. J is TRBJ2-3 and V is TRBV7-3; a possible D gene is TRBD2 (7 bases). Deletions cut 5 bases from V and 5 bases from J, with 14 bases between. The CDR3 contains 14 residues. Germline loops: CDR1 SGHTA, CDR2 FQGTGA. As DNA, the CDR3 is TGTGCCAGCAGCAGGGGGGGAGGGTTAGATACGCAGTATTTT. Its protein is CASSRGGGLDTQYF.

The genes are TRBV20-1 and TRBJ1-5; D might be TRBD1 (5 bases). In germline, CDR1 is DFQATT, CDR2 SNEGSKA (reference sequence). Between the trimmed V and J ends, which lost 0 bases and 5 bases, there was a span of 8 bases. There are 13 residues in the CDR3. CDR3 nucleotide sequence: TGCAGTGCTAGAGAGGGGGGAGATCAGCCCCAGCATTTT. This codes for CSAREGGDQPQHF.

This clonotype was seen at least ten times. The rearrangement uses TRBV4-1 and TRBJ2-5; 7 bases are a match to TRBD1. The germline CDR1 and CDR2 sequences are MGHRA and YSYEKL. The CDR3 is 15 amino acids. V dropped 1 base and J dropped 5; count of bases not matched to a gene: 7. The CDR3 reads CASSQGMTGKETQYF. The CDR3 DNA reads TGCGCCAGCAGCCAAGGAATGACAGGGAAGGAGACCCAGTACTTC.

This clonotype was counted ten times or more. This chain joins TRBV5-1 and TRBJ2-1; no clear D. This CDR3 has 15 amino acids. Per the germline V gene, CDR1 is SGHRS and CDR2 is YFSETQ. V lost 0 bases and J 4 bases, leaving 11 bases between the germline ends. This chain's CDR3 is CASSLGQVMYNEQFF. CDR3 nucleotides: TGCGCCAGCAGCTTGGGGCAGGTAATGTACAATGAGCAGTTCTTC.